The 19 T cell receptor beta chains below were found in one sample sequenced in a study of OX40 agonist ivuxolimab in advanced cancers. TCRdb's copy holds only in-frame clones and misses some; the assay was immunoSEQ multiplex PCR. Of 15,000 to 20,000 clones in the sample, around 81% were seen once. The material was CD4+ or CD8+ T cells sorted from blood, obtained in a trial of the OX40 agonist ivuxolimab. These receptors all stem from an adult with an advanced solid tumor such as melanoma, head and neck, liver or kidney cancer.

The chain carries TRBV7-2 and TRBJ2-3, with D possibly matching TRBD2 (5 bases). The CDR3 covers 15 residues. The germline V gene has CDR1 SGHTA and CDR2 FQGNSA. V was pared by 9 bases and J by 2 bases, with 18 bases between. The CDR3 is CASLPTGFTTDTQYF. The DNA of the CDR3 is TGTGCCAGTTTACCTACGGGATTTACCACAGATACGCAGTATTTT.

The chain carries TRBV7-8 and TRBJ1-5; 11 nucleotides line up with TRBD1. Trimming cost V 5 bases and J 1 base; bases outside gene matches: 7. Looked up from germline, CDR1 is SGHVS and CDR2 is FQNEAQ. The CDR3 is made up of 17 amino acids. CDR3: CASSLWDRGTSNQPQHF. CDR3 DNA sequence: TGTGCCAGCAGCCTGTGGGACAGGGGGACCAGCAATCAGCCCCAGCATTTT.

V is TRBV4-2 and J is TRBJ1-6; D gene unclear. In germline, CDR1 is LGHNA, CDR2 YNFKEQ. The CDR3 covers 16 residues. V was trimmed by 0 bases and J by 0 bases, leaving 6 bases between them. CDR3 in DNA: TGTGCCAGCAGCCAAGAAAGGTACTCCTATAATTCACCCCTCCACTTT. Translating it yields CASSQERYSYNSPLHF.

V is TRBV4-2 and J is TRBJ1-3; D not certain. Between the trimmed V and J ends, which lost 0 bases and 1 base, there was a span of 7 bases. CDR3 size: 15 residues. Per germline, CDR1 LGHNA and CDR2 YNFKEQ. The DNA of the CDR3 is TGTGCCAGCAGCCAAGATTCGGGGTCTGGAAACACCATATATTTT. Protein sequence: CASSQDSGSGNTIYF.

This chain uses TRBV9 with TRBJ2-1, with 14 bases aligning to TRBD2. This CDR3 is built from 15 residues. The germline V gene has CDR1 SGDLS and CDR2 YYNGEE. The J segment lost 8 bases and the V segment lost 0 bases, leaving 1 base of the junction unmatched. The CDR3 here is CASSVGLAGGYEQFF. The CDR3 region has the DNA TGTGCCAGCAGCGTAGGACTAGCGGGGGGGTATGAGCAGTTCTTC.

The rearrangement links TRBV2 to TRBJ2-3; 7 nucleotides agree with TRBD1. V shed 8 bases and J 5 bases; nucleotides not matched to a gene: 13. The CDR3 totals 15 residues. Germline CDR1 SNHLY, CDR2 FYNNEI. The CDR3, as DNA: TGTGCCAGCTCGAACTCGGGACAGTCAATAGATACGCAGTATTTT. It specifies CASSNSGQSIDTQYF.

This clone appeared a few times. The chain has TRBV4-1 and TRBJ2-1, with TRBD1 matching 9 bases. The CDR3 consists of 16 residues. The V segment lost 3 bases and the J segment 10 bases; nucleotides outside the gene matches: 13. The V gene's germline CDR1 is MGHRA and CDR2 YSYEKL. The CDR3 coding sequence is TGCGCCAGCAGCCACCCCCGGGACAGGGCTTTCGGGGAGCAGTTCTTC. Translating gives CASSHPRDRAFGEQFF.

The V and J genes are TRBV6-5 and TRBJ2-2; D not certain. The V end was cut by 7 bases, the J end by 6 bases, with 6 bases between. The CDR3 covers 11 residues. Germline values: CDR1 MNHEY, CDR2 SVGAGI. CDR3 sequence (DNA): TGTGCCAGCAAAACTGCCGGGGAGCTGTTTTTT. Protein: CASKTAGELFF.

The gene calls are TRBV14 and TRBJ2-1, with TRBD1 identical over 9 bases. This CDR3 is built from 14 residues. The germline gives CDR1 SGHDN, CDR2 FVKESK. J gave up 8 bases and V 3 bases, and 5 bases lay outside the gene matches. CDR3 DNA: TGTGCCAGCAGCCATGACAGGGGGATCGATGAGCAGTTCTTC. Protein sequence: CASSHDRGIDEQFF.

The chain couples TRBV4-1 to TRBJ2-1, with TRBD2 identical over 13 bases. V lost 4 bases, J lost 4 bases, and 4 bases stayed unmatched. Germline CDR1 reads MGHRA; CDR2 reads YSYEKL. CDR3 length equals 16 residues. The CDR3: CASSLRTSGGYNEQFF. The DNA of the CDR3 is TGCGCCAGCAGCCTCCGGACTAGCGGGGGTTACAATGAGCAGTTCTTC.

V usage is TRBV2 and J usage is TRBJ1-5; unclear D gene. The V gene lost 2 bases and the J gene lost 7 bases, with 15 bases spanning the gap. The CDR3 loop spans 15 amino acids. The germline CDR1 and CDR2 sequences are SNHLY and FYNNEI. Written as DNA, the CDR3 is TGTGCCAGCAGTGAAAGGGTTAGGCACCTACAGCCCCAGCATTTT. This sequence encodes CASSERVRHLQPQHF. Together with reference TRBV2 and TRBJ1-5, the CDR3 gives the full variable domain: EPEVTQTPSHQVTQMGQEVILRCVPISNHLYFYWYRQILGQKVEFLVSFYNNEISEKSEIFDDQFSVERPDGSNFTLKIRSTKLEDSAMYFCASSERVRHLQPQHFGDGTRLSIL.

This chain links TRBV27 with TRBJ2-7, with unresolved D. This CDR3 has 15 amino acids. V gave up 0 bases and J gave up 3 bases, with 12 bases separating them. Germline V gives CDR1 MNHEY, CDR2 SMNVEV (reference sequence). CDR3 region: CASSLSPMDGYEQYF. CDR3 bases: TGTGCCAGCAGTTTATCCCCCATGGACGGCTACGAGCAGTACTTC.

There are a few counts of this clone. V is TRBV27 and J is TRBJ2-2; D may be TRBD1 (5 bases). From germline, CDR1 is MNHEY and CDR2 SMNVEV (reference sequence). Between the trimmed V and J ends, which lost 2 bases and 4 bases, there was a span of 8 bases. The CDR3 has 14 amino acids. The CDR3 nucleotides are TGTGCCAGCAGTTTACGTGGGGCCACCGGGGAGCTGTTTTTT. Translating it yields CASSLRGATGELFF.

The CDR3 DNA sequence: TGTGCCGCCCAAAGAGGGATTGACTATGGCTACACCTTC. Encoded protein: CAAQRGIDYGYTF. The chain couples TRBV6-5 to TRBJ1-2; no definite D call. Deletions cut 11 bases from V and 3 bases from J, with 16 bases between. Germline V gene lookup returns CDR1 MNHEY and CDR2 SVGAGI. CDR3 length: 13 residues.

The V gene is TRBV6-6, the J gene TRBJ2-1; D gene unclear. Trimming removed 2 bases at V and 11 bases at J, with 7 bases between. CDR3 length equals 11 residues. Germline V gene sequence: CDR1 MNHNY, CDR2 SVGAGI (reference sequence). The CDR3: CASSYAAKQFF. The DNA for the CDR3 is TGTGCCAGCAGTTACGCGGCAAAGCAGTTCTTC.

The chain has TRBV27 and TRBJ2-6; 9 nucleotides line up with TRBD1. Germline V lookup: CDR1 MNHEY, CDR2 SMNVEV (reference sequence). V shed 5 bases, J shed 1 base, and the junction held 3 bases outside the gene matches. The length of the CDR3 is 16 residues. The CDR3 region is CASSATGGSGANVLTF. In DNA, the CDR3 is TGTGCCAGCAGTGCGACAGGGGGGTCTGGGGCCAACGTCCTGACTTTC.

V gene TRBV7-8 combines with J gene TRBJ2-1; no definite D call. The V and J ends lost 1 base and 0 bases respectively, with 7 bases between them. Germline CDR1 is SGHVS and CDR2 is FQNEAQ. The CDR3 consists of 15 residues. CDR3 residues: CASSLVDSSYNEQFF. CDR3 bases: TGTGCCAGCAGCTTAGTAGATAGCTCCTACAATGAGCAGTTCTTC.

This rearrangement joins TRBV14 to TRBJ1-2; 7 bases agree with TRBD1. Trimming took 4 bases from V and 8 from J; bases not matched to a gene: 22. The CDR3 length is 18 residues. Germline V lookup: CDR1 SGHDN, CDR2 FVKESK. CDR3 sequence reads: CASSPATGSFPLYRGYTF. CDR3 DNA sequence: TGTGCCAGCAGCCCTGCGACAGGGAGCTTCCCCCTTTATAGGGGCTACACCTTC.

The chain carries TRBV5-4 and TRBJ2-5, with TRBD2 identical over 9 bases. Trimming at V came to 2 bases and at J to 0 bases, leaving 11 bases not matched to a gene. CDR1 and CDR2 (germline): SGHNT, YYREEE (reference sequence). The CDR3 contains 18 residues. The CDR3 bases are TGTGCCAGCAGCTTTGGGCAAAACCTAGCGGGATACCAAGAGACCCAGTACTTC. Its translation is CASSFGQNLAGYQETQYF.